The rows below give T cell receptor beta chains drawn from one sample of a study of cytotoxic CD8 clonotypes in ibrutinib-treated CLL. Sequencing was performed with immunoSEQ multiplex PCR; in TCRdb, only in-frame clones are kept and a portion is missing. The sample records tens of thousands of clones, around 74% being singletons. The starting material was PBMCs, obtained at disease progression, from a patient treated with ibrutinib. The receptors were gathered from a human donor with chronic lymphocytic leukemia. Both conserved end residues are part of each CDR3. D genes are given only for firm matches. Size is omitted from some rows. Given values are once, few, many or a class for expanded clones.

-	TRBV15	TRBJ2-3	-	TGTGCCACCAGCAGAGGGAACGGCGGGGATACGCAGTATTTT	CATSRGNGGDTQYF
few	TRBV7-9	TRBJ2-7	TRBD1	TGTGCCAGCAGCTTATTGACAGGGCCCTACGAGCAGTACTTC	CASSLLTGPYEQYF
-	TRBV30	TRBJ2-3	TRBD2	TGTGCCTGGAAGACTAGCGGGGACACAGATACGCAGTATTTT	CAWKTSGDTDTQYF
-	TRBV19	TRBJ1-6	-	TGTGCCAGTAGTATAGGGACAGTCGGTTCACCCCTCCACTTT	CASSIGTVGSPLHF
-	TRBV29-1	TRBJ1-1	-	TGCAGCGTTGGTTATGATCGGGGAGCTGAAGCTTTCTTT	CSVGYDRGAEAFF
once	TRBV14	TRBJ2-7	-	TGTGCCAGCAGCCCTAGGGCCGCGCAGTACTTC	CASSPRAAQYF
-	TRBV27	TRBJ2-1	-	TGTGCCAGCAGTTTCGGAGCGGCTTCCTACAATGAGCAGTTCTTC	CASSFGAASYNEQFF
-	TRBV5-1	TRBJ2-7	TRBD1	TGCGCCAGCAGCGTGGGACAGGGCGAGTACTACGAGCAGTACTTC	CASSVGQGEYYEQYF
-	TRBV18	TRBJ1-2	TRBD1	TGTGCCAGCTCACCCAGACAGGGACCCCCCTATGGCTACACCTTC	CASSPRQGPPYGYTF
few	TRBV19	TRBJ2-7	TRBD1	TGTGCCAGTAGTCGGCTCGGACAGGGGTACGAGCAGTACTTC	CASSRLGQGYEQYF
-	TRBV6-5	TRBJ1-1	-	TGTGCCAGCAGTTTCGGGACCGGGGCCGGCACTGAAGCTTTCTTT	CASSFGTGAGTEAFF
once	TRBV11-3	TRBJ1-3	-	TGTGCCAGCAGTTTCGGGGTTGGAAACACCATATATTTT	CASSFGVGNTIYF
-	TRBV7-9	TRBJ2-5	TRBD1	TGTGCCAGCAGCTCCACAGGGGGCCCGGAGACCCAGTACTTC	CASSSTGGPETQYF
-	TRBV6-5	TRBJ2-1	-	TGTGCCAGCAGTTACTCTAATTACAATGAGCAGTTCTTC	CASSYSNYNEQFF
-	TRBV5-1	TRBJ1-1	-	TGCGCCAGCAGCTTGGAGGTTTACACTGAAGCTTTCTTT	CASSLEVYTEAFF
once	TRBV20-1	TRBJ1-1	-	TGCAGTGCTGAGGGGACTGAAGCTTTCTTT	CSAEGTEAFF
-	TRBV28	TRBJ2-5	-	TGTGCCAGCAGCCCCCCCTGGCAGGGGCCCTTCAGGTTGGAGACCCAGTACTTC	CASSPPWQGPFRLETQYF
-	TRBV5-1	TRBJ2-2	-	TGCGCCAGCAGCTTGGAGGTATCCACCGGGGAGCTGTTTTTT	CASSLEVSTGELFF
few	TRBV5-1	TRBJ2-3	-	TGCGCCAGCAGCACCACCGGGACGGATAGCACAGATACGCAGTATTTT	CASSTTGTDSTDTQYF
-	TRBV13	TRBJ1-2	-	TGTGCCAGCAGCGCCGTAGGGTACTATGGCTACACCTTC	CASSAVGYYGYTF
-	TRBV20-1	TRBJ2-5	-	TGCAGCCCATATGGCTCAGAGACCCAGTACTTC	CSPYGSETQYF
-	TRBV10-3	TRBJ1-3	-	TGTGCCATCAGTGGGGGCCATCCGAGCGGGGACACCATATATTTT	CAISGGHPSGDTIYF
-	TRBV6-5	TRBJ2-7	-	TGTGCCAGCAGTTACTCGCCGCAGCCCTTCGAGCAGTACTTC	CASSYSPQPFEQYF
-	TRBV7-8	TRBJ2-6	-	TGTGCCAGCAGCCCGGGGGGACAGCTTACCCCCTGGAGTTTC	CASSPGGQLTPWSF
once	TRBV7-3	TRBJ2-2	-	TGTGCCAGCAGCTTGCAGGCGATGAACACCGGGGAGCTGTTTTTT	CASSLQAMNTGELFF
few	TRBV10-3	TRBJ1-6	-	TGTGCCATCAGGAGTTCGCAGAGCTCCTATAATTCACCCCTCCACTTT	CAIRSSQSSYNSPLHF
-	TRBV5-6	TRBJ1-1	-	TGTGCCAGCAGCCGCCCTGGGTTGGGAAGGACTGAAGCTTTCTTT	CASSRPGLGRTEAFF
-	TRBV5-1	TRBJ2-7	-	TGCGCCAGCAGCGAGGATAATACGGGGGAGCAGTACTTC	CASSEDNTGEQYF
-	TRBV20-1	TRBJ1-1	-	TGCAGTGCTAGAGTGGGGACTGAAGCTTTCTTT	CSARVGTEAFF
-	TRBV4-1	TRBJ2-2	-	TGCGCCAGCAGCCAAACCCAGAGGAACACCGGGGAGCTGTTTTTT	CASSQTQRNTGELFF
-	TRBV18	TRBJ2-3	-	TGTGCCAGCTCACCCCAGGGCATTGGGGCAGATACGCAGTATTTT	CASSPQGIGADTQYF
few	TRBV6-1	TRBJ1-5	TRBD1	TGTGCCAGCCACCAGGGGGCTGATCAGCCCCAGCATTTT	CASHQGADQPQHF
-	TRBV5-6	TRBJ1-2	-	TGTGCCAGCAGCTTGCTTCAGGGACACTATGGCTACACCTTC	CASSLLQGHYGYTF
few	TRBV5-4	TRBJ2-1	TRBD2	TGTGCCAGCAGCGACTCTAGCGGGGGGTTCAATGAGCAGTTCTTC	CASSDSSGGFNEQFF
few	TRBV4-2	TRBJ2-7	TRBD2	TGTGCCAGCAGCCAAATCCTGGGACTAGCGGGCGAGCAGTACTTC	CASSQILGLAGEQYF
-	TRBV2	TRBJ1-5	TRBD1	TGTGCCACATGGTTTGGACAGGTGGATCAGCCCCAGCATTTT	CATWFGQVDQPQHF
-	TRBV6-5	TRBJ1-2	TRBD1	TGTGCCAGCAGTTCACCCCAGGGGGGCCATTCCTATGGCTACACCTTC	CASSSPQGGHSYGYTF